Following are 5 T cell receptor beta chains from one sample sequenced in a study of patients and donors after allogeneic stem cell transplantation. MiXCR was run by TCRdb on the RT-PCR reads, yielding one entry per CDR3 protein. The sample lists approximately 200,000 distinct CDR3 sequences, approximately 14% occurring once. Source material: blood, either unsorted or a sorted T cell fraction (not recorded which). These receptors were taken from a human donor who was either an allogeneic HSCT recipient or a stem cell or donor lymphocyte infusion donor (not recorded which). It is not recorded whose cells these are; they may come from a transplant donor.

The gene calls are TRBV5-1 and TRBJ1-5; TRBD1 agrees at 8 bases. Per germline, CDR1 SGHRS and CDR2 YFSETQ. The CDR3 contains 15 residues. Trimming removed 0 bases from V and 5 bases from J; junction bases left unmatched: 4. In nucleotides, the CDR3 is TGCGCCAGCAGCTTGGAGGGACAGGTTCATCAGCCCCAGCATTTT. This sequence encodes CASSLEGQVHQPQHF.

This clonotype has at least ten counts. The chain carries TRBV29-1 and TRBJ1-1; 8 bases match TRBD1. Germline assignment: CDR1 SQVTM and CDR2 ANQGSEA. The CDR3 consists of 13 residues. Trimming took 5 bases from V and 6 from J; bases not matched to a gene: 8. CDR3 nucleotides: TGCAGCGTTTCACTGGACAGGGCCGCTGAAGCTTTCTTT. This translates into CSVSLDRAAEAFF.

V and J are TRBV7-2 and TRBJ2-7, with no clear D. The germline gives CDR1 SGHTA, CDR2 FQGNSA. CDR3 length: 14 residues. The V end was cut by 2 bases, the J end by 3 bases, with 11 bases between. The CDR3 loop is CASSLRWQDYEQYF. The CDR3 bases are TGTGCCAGCAGCTTAAGGTGGCAGGACTACGAGCAGTACTTC.

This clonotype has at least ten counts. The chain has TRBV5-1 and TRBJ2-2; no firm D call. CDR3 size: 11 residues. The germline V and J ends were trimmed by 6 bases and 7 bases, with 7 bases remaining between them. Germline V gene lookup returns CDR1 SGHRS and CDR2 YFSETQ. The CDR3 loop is CASKFSGELFF. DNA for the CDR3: TGCGCCAGCAAATTTAGCGGGGAGCTGTTTTTT.

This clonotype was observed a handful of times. The CDR3 sequence: CSVVGQVSGANVLTF. The CDR3 region has the DNA TGCAGCGTTGTGGGACAAGTCTCTGGGGCCAACGTCCTGACTTTC. This sequence joins TRBV29-1 and TRBJ2-6; D possibly corresponds to TRBD1 (6 bases). Germline V CDR1 and CDR2: SQVTM, ANQGSEA. The germline V and J ends were trimmed by 4 bases and 0 bases, with 10 bases remaining between them. The CDR3 covers 15 residues.